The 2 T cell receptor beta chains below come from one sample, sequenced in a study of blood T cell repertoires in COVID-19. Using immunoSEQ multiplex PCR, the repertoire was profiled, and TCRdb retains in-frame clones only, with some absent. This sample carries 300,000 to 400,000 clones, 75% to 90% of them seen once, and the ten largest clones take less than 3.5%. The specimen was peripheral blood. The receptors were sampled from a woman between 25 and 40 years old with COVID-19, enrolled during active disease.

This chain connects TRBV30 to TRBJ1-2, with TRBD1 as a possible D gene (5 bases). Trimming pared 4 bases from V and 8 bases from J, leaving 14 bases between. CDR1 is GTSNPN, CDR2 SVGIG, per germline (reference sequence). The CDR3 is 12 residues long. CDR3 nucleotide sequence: TGTGCCTGGATGCGCAGGGTAGAAGGCTACACCTTC. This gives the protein CAWMRRVEGYTF.

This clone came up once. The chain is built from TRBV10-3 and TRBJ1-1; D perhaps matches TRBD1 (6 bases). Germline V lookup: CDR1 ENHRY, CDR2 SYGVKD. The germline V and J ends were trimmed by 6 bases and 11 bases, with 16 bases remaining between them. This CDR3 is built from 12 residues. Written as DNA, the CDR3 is TGTGCCATCAGCCCCTACAGGGATTCGGCTTTCTTT. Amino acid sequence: CAISPYRDSAFF.